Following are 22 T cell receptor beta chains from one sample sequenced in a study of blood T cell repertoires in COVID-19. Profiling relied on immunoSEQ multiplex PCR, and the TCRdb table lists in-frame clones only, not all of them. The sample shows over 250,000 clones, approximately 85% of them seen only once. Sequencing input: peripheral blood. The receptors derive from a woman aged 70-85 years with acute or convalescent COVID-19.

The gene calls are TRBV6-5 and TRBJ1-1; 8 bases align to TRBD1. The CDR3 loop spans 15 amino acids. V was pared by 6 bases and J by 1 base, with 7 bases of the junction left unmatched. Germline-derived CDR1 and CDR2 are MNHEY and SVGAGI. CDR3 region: CASRSSGTGNTEAFF. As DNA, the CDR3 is TGTGCCAGCAGATCATCCGGGACAGGGAACACTGAAGCTTTCTTT.

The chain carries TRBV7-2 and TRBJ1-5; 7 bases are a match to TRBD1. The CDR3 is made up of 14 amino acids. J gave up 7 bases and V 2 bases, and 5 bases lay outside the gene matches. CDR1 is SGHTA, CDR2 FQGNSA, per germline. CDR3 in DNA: TGTGCCAGCAGCTTAAGACAGGGCGGGCAGCCCCAGCATTTT. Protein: CASSLRQGGQPQHF.

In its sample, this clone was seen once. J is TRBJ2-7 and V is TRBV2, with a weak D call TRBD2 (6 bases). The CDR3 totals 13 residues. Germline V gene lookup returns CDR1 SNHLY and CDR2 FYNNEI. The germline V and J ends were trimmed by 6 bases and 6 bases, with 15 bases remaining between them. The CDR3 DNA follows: TGTGCCAGCAGGGGGACTCCCCTCCTCGAGCAGTACTTC. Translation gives CASRGTPLLEQYF.

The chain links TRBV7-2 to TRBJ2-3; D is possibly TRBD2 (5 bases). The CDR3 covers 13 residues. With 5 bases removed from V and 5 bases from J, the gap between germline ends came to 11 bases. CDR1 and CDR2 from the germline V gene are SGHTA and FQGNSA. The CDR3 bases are TGTGCCAGCAGCCTGACGGGGAGAGATACGCAGTATTTT. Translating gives CASSLTGRDTQYF.

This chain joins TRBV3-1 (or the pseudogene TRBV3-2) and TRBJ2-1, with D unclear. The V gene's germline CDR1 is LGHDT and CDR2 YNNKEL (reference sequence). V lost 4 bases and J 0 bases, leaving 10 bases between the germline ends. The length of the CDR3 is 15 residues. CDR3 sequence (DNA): TGTGCCAGCAGCCTGGCTGGCAACTCCTACAATGAGCAGTTCTTC. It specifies CASSLAGNSYNEQFF.

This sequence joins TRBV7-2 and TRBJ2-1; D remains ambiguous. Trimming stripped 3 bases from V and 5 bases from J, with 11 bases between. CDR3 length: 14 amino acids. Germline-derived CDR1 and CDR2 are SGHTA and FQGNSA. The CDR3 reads CASSFLGGDNEQFF. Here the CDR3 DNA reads TGTGCCAGCAGCTTCCTCGGCGGAGACAATGAGCAGTTCTTC.

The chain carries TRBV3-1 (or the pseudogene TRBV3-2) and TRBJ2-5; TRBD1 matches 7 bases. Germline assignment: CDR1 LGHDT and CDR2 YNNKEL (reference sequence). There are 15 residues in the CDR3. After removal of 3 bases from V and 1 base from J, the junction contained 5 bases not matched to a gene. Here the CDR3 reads CASSHGDSLQETQYF. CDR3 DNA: TGTGCCAGCAGCCATGGGGACAGTCTCCAAGAGACCCAGTACTTC.

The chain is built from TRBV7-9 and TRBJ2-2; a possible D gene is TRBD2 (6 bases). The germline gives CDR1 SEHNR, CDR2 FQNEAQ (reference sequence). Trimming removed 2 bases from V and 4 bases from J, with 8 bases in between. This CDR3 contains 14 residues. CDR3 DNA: TGTGCCAGCAGCTTAATGGGGGGCACCGGGGAGCTGTTTTTT. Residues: CASSLMGGTGELFF.

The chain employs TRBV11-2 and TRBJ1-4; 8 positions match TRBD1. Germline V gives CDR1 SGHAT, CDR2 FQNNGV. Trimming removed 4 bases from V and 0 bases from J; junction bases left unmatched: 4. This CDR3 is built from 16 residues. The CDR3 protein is CASSWGQAATNEKLFF. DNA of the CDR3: TGTGCCAGCAGCTGGGGACAGGCTGCAACTAATGAAAAACTGTTTTTT.

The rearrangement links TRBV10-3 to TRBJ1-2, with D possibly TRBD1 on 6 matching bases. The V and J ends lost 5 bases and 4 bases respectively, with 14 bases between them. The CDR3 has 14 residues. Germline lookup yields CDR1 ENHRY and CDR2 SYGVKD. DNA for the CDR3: TGTGCCATCAGTCTCCAGGACAGAGGCTATGGCTACACCTTC. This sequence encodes CAISLQDRGYGYTF.

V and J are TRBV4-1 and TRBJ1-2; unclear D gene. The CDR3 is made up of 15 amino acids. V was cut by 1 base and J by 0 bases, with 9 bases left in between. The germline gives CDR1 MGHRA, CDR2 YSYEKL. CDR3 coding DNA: TGCGCCAGCAGCCAAGTGGTACAGCCTAACTATGGCTACACCTTC. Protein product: CASSQVVQPNYGYTF.

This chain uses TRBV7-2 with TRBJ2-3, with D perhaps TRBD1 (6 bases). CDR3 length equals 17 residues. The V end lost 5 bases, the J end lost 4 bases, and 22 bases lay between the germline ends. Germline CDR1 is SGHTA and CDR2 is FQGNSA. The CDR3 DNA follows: TGTGCCAGCAGCCGCCTCGGTGGGGCCAGGGGCCCAGATACGCAGTATTTT. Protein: CASSRLGGARGPDTQYF.

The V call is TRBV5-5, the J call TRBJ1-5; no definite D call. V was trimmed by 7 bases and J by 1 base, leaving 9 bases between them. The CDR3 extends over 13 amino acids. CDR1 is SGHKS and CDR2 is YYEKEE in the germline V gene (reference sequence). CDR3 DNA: TGTGCCAGCGGAGATGGAAGCAATCAGCCCCAGCATTTT. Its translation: CASGDGSNQPQHF.

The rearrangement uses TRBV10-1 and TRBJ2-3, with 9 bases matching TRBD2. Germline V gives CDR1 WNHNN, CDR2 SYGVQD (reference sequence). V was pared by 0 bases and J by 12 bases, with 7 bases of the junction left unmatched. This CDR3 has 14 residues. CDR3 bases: TGCGCCAGCAGTGAGTCGTGGCTAGCGGGGACTCAGTATTTT. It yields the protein CASSESWLAGTQYF.

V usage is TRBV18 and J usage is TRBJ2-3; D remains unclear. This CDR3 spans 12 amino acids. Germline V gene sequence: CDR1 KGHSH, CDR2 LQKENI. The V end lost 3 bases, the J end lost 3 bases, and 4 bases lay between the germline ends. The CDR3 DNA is TGTGCCAGCTCACCCGCGACAGATACGCAGTATTTT. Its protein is CASSPATDTQYF.

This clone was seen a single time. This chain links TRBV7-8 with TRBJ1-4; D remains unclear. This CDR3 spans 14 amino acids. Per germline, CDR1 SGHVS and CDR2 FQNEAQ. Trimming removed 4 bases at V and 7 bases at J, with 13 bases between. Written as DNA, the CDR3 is TGTGCCAGCAGCTCCCTCTGGGCCCCTGAAAAACTGTTTTTT. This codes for CASSSLWAPEKLFF. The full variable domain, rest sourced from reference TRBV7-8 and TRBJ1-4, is GAGVSQSPRYKVAKRGQDVALRCDPISGHVSLFWYQQALGQGPEFLTYFQNEAQLDKSGLPSDRFFAERPEGSVSTLKIQRTQQEDSAVYLCASSSLWAPEKLFFGSGTQLSVL.

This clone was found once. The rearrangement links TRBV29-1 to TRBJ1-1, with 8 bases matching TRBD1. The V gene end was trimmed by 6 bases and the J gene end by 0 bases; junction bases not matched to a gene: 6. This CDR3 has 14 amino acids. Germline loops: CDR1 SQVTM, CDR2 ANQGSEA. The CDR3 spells CSVTSTGVNTEAFF. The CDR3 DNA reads TGCAGCGTCACCTCGACAGGGGTGAACACTGAAGCTTTCTTT. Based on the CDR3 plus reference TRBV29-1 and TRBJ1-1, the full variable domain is SAVISQKPSRDICQRGTSLTIQCQVDSQVTMMFWYRQQPGQSLTLIATANQGSEATYESGFVIDKFPISRPNLTFSTLTVSNMSPEDSSIYLCSVTSTGVNTEAFFGQGTRLTVV.

Written as DNA, the CDR3 is TGTGCCATAAAGGGACAGGCCGTAACGACCTCCAATTCACCCCTCCACTTT. Amino acid sequence: CAIKGQAVTTSNSPLHF. The rearrangement uses TRBV2 and TRBJ1-6, with 8 bases matching TRBD1. J gave up 7 bases and V 10 bases, and 18 bases lay outside the gene matches. The germline V gene encodes CDR1 SNHLY and CDR2 FYNNEI. CDR3 length: 17 amino acids.

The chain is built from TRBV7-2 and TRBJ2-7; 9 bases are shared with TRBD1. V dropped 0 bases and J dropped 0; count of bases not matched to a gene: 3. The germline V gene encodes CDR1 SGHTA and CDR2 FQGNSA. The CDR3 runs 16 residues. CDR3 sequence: CASSLAGTGSSYEQYF. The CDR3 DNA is TGTGCCAGCAGCTTAGCCGGGACAGGGTCCTCCTACGAGCAGTACTTC.

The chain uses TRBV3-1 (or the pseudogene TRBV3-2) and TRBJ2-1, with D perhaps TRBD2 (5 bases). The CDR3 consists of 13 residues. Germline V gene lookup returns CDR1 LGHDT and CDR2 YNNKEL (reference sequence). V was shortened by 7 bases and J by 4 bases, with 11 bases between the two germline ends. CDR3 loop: CASTRRGYNEQFF. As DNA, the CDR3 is TGTGCCAGCACCCGAAGAGGGTACAATGAGCAGTTCTTC.

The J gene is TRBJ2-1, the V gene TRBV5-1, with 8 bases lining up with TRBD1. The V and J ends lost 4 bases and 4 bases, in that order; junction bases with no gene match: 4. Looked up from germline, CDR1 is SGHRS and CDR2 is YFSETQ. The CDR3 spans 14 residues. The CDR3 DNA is TGCGCCAGCAGCAGGGACAGGTCATACAATGAGCAGTTCTTC. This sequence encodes CASSRDRSYNEQFF.

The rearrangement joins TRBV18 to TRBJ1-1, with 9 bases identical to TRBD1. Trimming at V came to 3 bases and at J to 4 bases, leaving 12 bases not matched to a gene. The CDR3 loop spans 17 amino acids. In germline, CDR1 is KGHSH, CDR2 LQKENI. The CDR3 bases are TGTGCCAGCTCACCTTATTCTCCGGGACAGGGAACCACTGAAGCTTTCTTT. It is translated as CASSPYSPGQGTTEAFF. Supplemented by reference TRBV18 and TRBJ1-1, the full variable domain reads NAGVMQNPRHLVRRRGQEARLRCSPMKGHSHVYWYRQLPEEGLKFMVYLQKENIIDESGMPKERFSAEFPKEGPSILRIQQVVRGDSAAYFCASSPYSPGQGTTEAFFGQGTRLTVV.